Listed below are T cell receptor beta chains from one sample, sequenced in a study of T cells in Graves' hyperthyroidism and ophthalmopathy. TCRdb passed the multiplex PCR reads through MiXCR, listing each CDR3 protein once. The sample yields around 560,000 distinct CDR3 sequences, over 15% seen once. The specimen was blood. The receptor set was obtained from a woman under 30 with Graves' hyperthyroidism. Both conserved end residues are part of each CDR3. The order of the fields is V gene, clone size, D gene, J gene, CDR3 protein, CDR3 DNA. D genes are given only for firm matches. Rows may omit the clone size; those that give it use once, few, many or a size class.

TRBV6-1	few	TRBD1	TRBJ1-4	CASRLDRAEKLFF	TGTGCCAGCAGGCTAGACAGGGCTGAAAAACTGTTTTTT
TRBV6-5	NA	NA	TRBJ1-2	CASSYGLLPNYGYTF	TGTGCCAGCAGTTACGGTCTCCTGCCTAACTATGGCTACACCTTC
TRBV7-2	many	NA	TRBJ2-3	CASSLTVSTDTQYF	TGTGCCAGCAGCTTAACGGTTTCCACAGATACGCAGTATTTT
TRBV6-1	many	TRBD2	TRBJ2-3	CASSGTSGSPDTQYF	TGTGCCAGCAGCGGGACTAGCGGGAGTCCAGATACGCAGTATTTT
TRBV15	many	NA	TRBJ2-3	CATTWGGAADTQYF	TGTGCCACTACCTGGGGGGGCGCAGCAGATACGCAGTATTTT
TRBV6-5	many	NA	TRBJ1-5	CASSYGGSSNQPQHF	TGTGCCAGCAGTTACGGAGGGAGCAGCAATCAGCCCCAGCATTTT
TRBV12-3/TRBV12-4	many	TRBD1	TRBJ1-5	CASSFPTGVSNQPQHF	TGTGCCAGCAGTTTCCCAACAGGGGTTAGCAATCAGCCCCAGCATTTT
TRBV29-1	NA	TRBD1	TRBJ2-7	CSVEGDSYEQYF	TGCAGCGTTGAGGGGGACAGCTACGAGCAGTACTTC
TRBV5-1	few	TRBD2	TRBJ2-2	CASSYLPTSGVNTGELFF	TGCGCCAGCAGCTACCTACCTACTAGCGGGGTCAACACCGGGGAGCTGTTTTTT
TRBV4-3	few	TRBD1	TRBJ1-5	CASSPRTGHHSNQPQHF	TGCGCCAGCAGCCCCCGGACAGGACACCATAGCAATCAGCCCCAGCATTTT
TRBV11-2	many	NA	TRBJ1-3	CASSLEGPSGNTIYF	TGTGCCAGCAGCTTAGAGGGGCCCTCTGGAAACACCATATATTTT
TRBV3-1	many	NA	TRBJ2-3	CASSQRPLQGDTQYF	TGTGCCAGCAGCCAAAGACCTCTCCAGGGAGATACGCAGTATTTT
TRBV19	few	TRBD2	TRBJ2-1	CASTTQRGSGGNEQFF	TGTGCCAGTACCACTCAACGGGGTAGCGGGGGCAATGAGCAGTTCTTC
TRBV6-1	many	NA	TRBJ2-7	CASSRGAGFAYEQYF	TGTGCCAGCAGTAGAGGAGCGGGTTTTGCCTACGAGCAGTACTTC
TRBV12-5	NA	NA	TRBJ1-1	CASGLGSLWKEAFF	TGTGCTAGTGGTTTGGGGTCACTTTGGAAGGAGGCTTTCTTT
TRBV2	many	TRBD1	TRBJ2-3	CASSARDRSRTGSTDTQYF	TGTGCCAGCAGTGCCCGGGACAGGTCTCGGACGGGGAGCACAGATACGCAGTATTTT
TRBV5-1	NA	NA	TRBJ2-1	CASSLDGTDNEQFF	TGCGCCAGCAGCTTAGACGGGACTGACAATGAGCAGTTCTTC
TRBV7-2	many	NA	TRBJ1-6	CASSFGGRTRGFSLHF	TGTGCCAGCAGCTTTGGGGGTCGCACAAGAGGATTCTCCCTCCACTTT
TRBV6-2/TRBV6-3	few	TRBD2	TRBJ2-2	CASSRLAGVGELFF	TGTGCCAGCAGCCGTCTAGCGGGGGTCGGGGAGCTGTTTTTT
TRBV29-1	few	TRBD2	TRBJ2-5	CSVETLLAGGPPQETQYF	TGCAGCGTTGAAACTCTGCTAGCGGGAGGTCCACCCCAAGAGACCCAGTACTTC
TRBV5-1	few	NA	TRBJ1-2	CASSLVAGARGYTF	TGCGCCAGCAGCTTGGTCGCGGGCGCAAGGGGCTACACCTTC
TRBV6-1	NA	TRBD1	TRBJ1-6	CASRQPGQGWHSPLHF	TGTGCCAGCAGGCAACCGGGACAGGGGTGGCATTCACCCCTCCACTTT
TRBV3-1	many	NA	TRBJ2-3	CASSQDPGDADTQYF	TGTGCCAGCAGCCAAGATCCAGGGGATGCAGATACGCAGTATTTT
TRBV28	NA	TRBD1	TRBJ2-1	CASSSPGQGAALLYNEQFF	TGTGCCAGCAGTAGCCCGGGACAGGGGGCGGCTCTCCTCTACAATGAGCAGTTCTTC
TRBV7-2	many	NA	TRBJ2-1	CASNPLPHSYNEQFF	TGTGCCAGCAACCCGCTACCCCACTCCTACAATGAGCAGTTCTTC
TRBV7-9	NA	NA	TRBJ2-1	CASSLDWTKNEQFF	TGTGCCAGCAGCTTAGACTGGACGAAAAATGAGCAGTTCTTC
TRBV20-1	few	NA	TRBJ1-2	CSEGGGDGYTF	TGCAGTGAGGGGGGGGGAGACGGCTACACCTTC
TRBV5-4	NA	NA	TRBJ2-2	CASSLGYWGNGELFF	TGTGCCAGCAGCTTGGGCTATTGGGGGAACGGGGAGCTGTTTTTT